These 30 T cell receptor beta chains came from one sample sequenced in a study of graft-versus-host responses after intestinal transplantation. Their target antigens are unknown. Clones were sequenced by immunoSEQ multiplex PCR, and TCRdb holds only the in-frame ones, with some missing. The sample records 100,000 or so clones, 80% to 95% being singletons. This specimen was unstimulated CD4+ T cells sorted from spleen or lymph node cells, taken before intestinal transplant. The receptors here all came from a human donor who received an intestinal transplant.

The chain joins TRBV11-3 to TRBJ2-7; TRBD1 matches at 9 bases. V lost 6 bases to trimming and J lost 2 bases; unmatched junction nucleotides: 8. CDR3 length equals 15 residues. Germline-derived CDR1 and CDR2 are SGHNT and YENEEA. CDR3 nucleotides: TGTGCCAGCAGGGAACAGGGGGCCCAAACCTACGAGCAGTACTTC. It encodes CASREQGAQTYEQYF.

The chain employs TRBV2 and TRBJ2-7; TRBD1 agrees at 9 bases. CDR1 and CDR2 (germline): SNHLY, FYNNEI. The CDR3 has 15 amino acids. With 6 bases clipped from V and 5 bases from J, the junction kept 11 bases outside the gene matches. CDR3 amino acids: CASRPTGTGSHEQYF. The CDR3 region has the DNA TGTGCCAGCAGACCTACCGGGACAGGGTCGCACGAGCAGTACTTC.

V usage is TRBV18 and J usage is TRBJ1-2, with 12 bases identical to TRBD1. The CDR3 runs 12 residues. Germline CDR1 KGHSH, CDR2 LQKENI. V gave up 3 bases and J gave up 12 bases; unmatched junction bases: 2. In DNA form, the CDR3 reads TGTGCCAGCTCACCCGGGACAGGGGGCCACACCTTC. Encoded protein: CASSPGTGGHTF.

This clone appeared once. The chain recombines TRBV18 with TRBJ2-3, with D perhaps matching TRBD2 (5 bases). Germline lookup yields CDR1 KGHSH and CDR2 LQKENI. CDR3 length equals 14 residues. V was trimmed by 3 bases and J by 2 bases, leaving 9 bases between them. The DNA of the CDR3 is TGTGCCAGCTCACCGGGAGTAAACACAGATACGCAGTATTTT. Its protein product is CASSPGVNTDTQYF.

This clone was observed a single time. V usage is TRBV5-4 and J usage is TRBJ1-6; 7 positions agree with TRBD1. V lost 5 bases and J lost 6; bases outside the gene matches: 5. Germline V lookup: CDR1 SGHNT, CDR2 YYREEE (reference sequence). CDR3 length equals 14 residues. CDR3 in amino acids: CASSPGTVNSPLHF. CDR3 DNA: TGTGCCAGCAGTCCCGGGACAGTTAATTCACCCCTCCACTTT.

The genes are TRBV7-3 and TRBJ1-1; 9 nucleotides line up with TRBD1. In germline, CDR1 is SGHTA, CDR2 FQGTGA. Trimming at V came to 2 bases and at J to 5 bases, leaving 6 bases not matched to a gene. The CDR3 runs to 15 residues. CDR3 amino acids: CASSLSGQGRTEAFF. The CDR3 coding sequence is TGTGCCAGCAGCTTATCGGGACAGGGACGGACTGAAGCTTTCTTT. The whole variable domain, filled in from reference TRBV7-3 and TRBJ1-1, reads GAGVSQTPSNKVTEKGKYVELRCDPISGHTALYWYRQSLGQGPEFLIYFQGTGAADDSGLPNDRFFAVRPEGSVSTLKIQRTERGDSAVYLCASSLSGQGRTEAFFGQGTRLTVV.

This clone was observed once. The rearrangement joins TRBV7-3 to TRBJ2-3; the D is unclear. The CDR3 has 13 amino acids. Trimming removed 5 bases at V and 5 bases at J, with 11 bases between. Germline-derived CDR1 and CDR2 are SGHTA and FQGTGA. CDR3 DNA: TGTGCCAGCAGCCCCCCTTCGGGAGATACGCAGTATTTT. It is translated as CASSPPSGDTQYF.

The chain uses TRBV2 and TRBJ2-3, with D tentatively TRBD1 (6 bases). This CDR3 is 14 amino acids long. Trimming stripped 8 bases from V and 3 bases from J, with 15 bases between. Germline CDR1 and CDR2: SNHLY and FYNNEI. This CDR3 reads CASAEGQFTDTQYF. As DNA, the CDR3 is TGTGCCAGCGCCGAAGGACAGTTTACAGATACGCAGTATTTT.

A few counts support this clone. The rearrangement links TRBV5-6 to TRBJ1-5; D is uncertain. CDR3 length equals 14 residues. Germline lookup yields CDR1 SGHDT and CDR2 YYEEEE. Trimming pared 1 base from V and 3 bases from J, leaving 8 bases between. The CDR3 DNA reads TGTGCCAGCAGCTTGTGGGCTCCCAATCAGCCCCAGCATTTT. This translates into CASSLWAPNQPQHF.

The chain employs TRBV5-4 and TRBJ1-2; D perhaps matches TRBD1 (6 bases). The germline V gene has CDR1 SGHNT and CDR2 YYREEE (reference sequence). V was cut by 6 bases and J by 6 bases, with 15 bases left in between. The CDR3 covers 13 residues. The CDR3 bases are TGTGCCAGCATTGGGCAGGGGAATGATGGCTACACCTTC. Translated, it gives CASIGQGNDGYTF.

The chain recombines TRBV5-4 with TRBJ1-2; TRBD1 agrees at 7 bases. CDR1 is SGHNT and CDR2 is YYREEE in the germline V gene (reference sequence). The CDR3 is 14 residues long. After removal of 4 bases from V and 4 bases from J, the junction contained 7 bases not matched to a gene. CDR3: CASSPGTESYGYTF. The DNA of the CDR3 is TGTGCCAGCAGCCCCGGGACAGAGAGCTATGGCTACACCTTC. The full variable domain, its missing parts supplied by reference TRBV5-4 and TRBJ1-2, is ETGVTQSPTHLIKTRGQQVTLRCSSQSGHNTVSWYQQALGQGPQFIFQYYREEENGRGNFPPRFSGLQFPNYSSELNVNALELDDSALYLCASSPGTESYGYTFGSGTRLTVV.

This rearrangement joins TRBV5-4 to TRBJ2-1, with TRBD1 as a possible D gene (6 bases). CDR1 and CDR2 (germline): SGHNT, YYREEE (reference sequence). This CDR3 spans 15 amino acids. Trimming removed 2 bases at V and 7 bases at J, with 16 bases between. For the CDR3, the DNA is TGTGCCAGCAGCTTACCGACAGGAAGGACTAATGAGCAGTTCTTC. Amino acid sequence: CASSLPTGRTNEQFF.

The V and J genes are TRBV6-5 and TRBJ2-5, with D perhaps matching TRBD1 (5 bases). Germline V lookup: CDR1 MNHEY, CDR2 SVGAGI. V shed 5 bases and J shed 4 bases, with 14 bases lying between them. CDR3 size: 14 residues. CDR3 region: CASSDFRVVETQYF. DNA for the CDR3: TGTGCCAGCAGTGACTTCAGGGTGGTAGAGACCCAGTACTTC.

The chain joins TRBV19 to TRBJ2-2; no clear D gene. From germline, CDR1 is LNHDA and CDR2 SQIVND (reference sequence). Trimming left V 3 bases short and J 1 base short, with 6 bases between. The CDR3 runs 14 residues. The CDR3 nucleotides read TGTGCCAGTAGTATCCCCTTGAACACCGGGGAGCTGTTTTTT. Its translation: CASSIPLNTGELFF.

This clone showed up just once. V gene TRBV5-6 combines with J gene TRBJ2-3; 12 positions agree with TRBD2. The germline gives CDR1 SGHDT, CDR2 YYEEEE. This CDR3 has 15 residues. The V and J ends lost 2 bases and 4 bases, in that order; junction bases with no gene match: 2. The CDR3 is CASSFLAGGADTQYF. The CDR3 region has the DNA TGTGCCAGCAGCTTCCTAGCGGGAGGGGCAGATACGCAGTATTTT.

The chain carries TRBV7-8 and TRBJ2-5; D is possibly TRBD1 (6 bases). Germline V gene data show CDR1 as SGHVS and CDR2 as FQNEAQ. The CDR3 sequence is 16 residues long. V lost 5 bases to trimming and J lost 2 bases, with 18 bases between them. The CDR3: CASSPRQAAEQETQYF. CDR3 DNA sequence: TGTGCCAGCAGCCCACGACAGGCCGCGGAACAAGAGACCCAGTACTTC.

The chain employs TRBV9 and TRBJ2-7; 8 nucleotides agree with TRBD2. V lost 2 bases and J lost 7; bases outside the gene matches: 2. The CDR3 totals 12 residues. Per the germline V gene, CDR1 is SGDLS and CDR2 is YYNGEE. The CDR3 nucleotides read TGTGCCAGCAGCGTTGCTAGCGGGGAGCAGTACTTC. Translation: CASSVASGEQYF.

This clone was counted between two and nine times. The chain uses TRBV2 and TRBJ2-2, with a weak D call TRBD1 (5 bases). CDR1 is SNHLY, CDR2 FYNNEI, per germline. Trimming removed 4 bases from V and 5 bases from J, with 11 bases in between. CDR3 size: 14 residues. This CDR3 reads CASSGLRVTGELFF. Written as DNA, the CDR3 is TGTGCCAGCAGTGGACTCAGGGTAACCGGGGAGCTGTTTTTT.

The table lists this clone with a few counts. The V gene is TRBV7-3, the J gene TRBJ2-6; the D gene is possibly TRBD2 (5 bases). Germline lookup yields CDR1 SGHTA and CDR2 FQGTGA. The CDR3 consists of 15 residues. V lost 3 bases and J lost 0, with 6 bases in between. CDR3 in amino acids: CASSFEGSGANVLTF. The CDR3 nucleotides are TGTGCCAGCAGCTTTGAGGGCTCTGGGGCCAACGTCCTGACTTTC. Filled out from reference TRBV7-3 and TRBJ2-6, the complete variable domain reads GAGVSQTPSNKVTEKGKYVELRCDPISGHTALYWYRQSLGQGPEFLIYFQGTGAADDSGLPNDRFFAVRPEGSVSTLKIQRTERGDSAVYLCASSFEGSGANVLTFGAGSRLTVL.

The genes are TRBV7-9 and TRBJ1-5; D is perhaps TRBD1 (6 bases). The V and J ends lost 2 bases and 4 bases respectively, with 6 bases between them. This CDR3 has 13 amino acids. CDR1 and CDR2 from the germline V gene are SEHNR and FQNEAQ (reference sequence). CDR3 bases: TGTGCCAGCAGCTTAACAGGGAATCAGCCCCAGCATTTT. Its protein is CASSLTGNQPQHF.

The chain is built from TRBV6-5 and TRBJ2-1; TRBD1 agrees at 7 bases. Per the germline V gene, CDR1 is MNHEY and CDR2 is SVGAGI. The ends lost 5 bases at V and 0 bases at J; junction bases unmatched: 4. The CDR3 consists of 15 residues. In DNA, the CDR3 is TGTGCCAGCAGTCTCACAGGGGCCTCCTACAATGAGCAGTTCTTC. Its translation: CASSLTGASYNEQFF.

The J gene is TRBJ2-3, the V gene TRBV9; the D gene is possibly TRBD2 (7 bases). The CDR3 contains 14 residues. From germline, CDR1 is SGDLS and CDR2 YYNGEE. V was clipped by 6 bases and J by 4 bases, with 15 bases between them. This CDR3 reads CASTWGGHADTQYF. Here the CDR3 DNA reads TGTGCCAGCACTTGGGGGGGCCATGCAGATACGCAGTATTTT.

J is TRBJ2-5 and V is TRBV28; TRBD2 matches at 7 bases. Germline-derived CDR1 and CDR2 are MDHEN and SYDVKM. This CDR3 has 15 amino acids. The ends lost 2 bases at V and 1 base at J; junction bases unmatched: 4. Here the CDR3 reads CASSLGGVGQETQYF. Written as DNA, the CDR3 is TGTGCCAGCAGTTTAGGGGGGGTGGGCCAAGAGACCCAGTACTTC.

The chain recombines TRBV6-5 with TRBJ2-7; 8 nucleotides align to TRBD1. Germline CDR1 and CDR2: MNHEY and SVGAGI. Unmatched junction bases numbered 11, after V lost 6 bases and J lost 4 bases. There are 15 residues in the CDR3. The DNA of the CDR3 is TGTGCCAGCAGCTCCCCCAGGGGGCGCGGGTACGAGCAGTACTTC. This encodes CASSSPRGRGYEQYF.

The chain couples TRBV20-1 to TRBJ2-1; D unclear. Germline CDR1 DFQATT, CDR2 SNEGSKA (reference sequence). The CDR3 runs 11 residues. The ends were cut back, 0 bases at V and 10 bases at J, with 7 bases in the middle. The chain's CDR3 is CSARESVEQFF. CDR3 DNA: TGCAGTGCTAGAGAATCCGTCGAGCAGTTCTTC.

The rearrangement uses TRBV5-6 and TRBJ1-5; D remains ambiguous. The CDR3 length is 16 residues. CDR1 is SGHDT and CDR2 is YYEEEE in the germline V gene. With 1 base removed from V and 1 base from J, the gap between germline ends came to 12 bases. CDR3 in DNA: TGTGCCAGCAGCTTGTTCTTCGGAGGGAGCAATCAGCCCCAGCATTTT. Translation: CASSLFFGGSNQPQHF.

DNA of the CDR3: TGTGCCAGCAGCGTAGGAACAGGGGCCTATGGCTACACCTTC. Translation: CASSVGTGAYGYTF. This rearrangement joins TRBV9 to TRBJ1-2; 7 nucleotides align to TRBD1. Unmatched junction bases numbered 3, after V lost 0 bases and J lost 4 bases. This CDR3 contains 14 residues. From germline, CDR1 is SGDLS and CDR2 YYNGEE.

V usage is TRBV30 and J usage is TRBJ2-5, with no clear D. The CDR3 consists of 12 residues. Trimming took off 1 base at V and 2 bases at J, with 5 bases between the two ends. In germline, CDR1 is GTSNPN, CDR2 SVGIG (reference sequence). The DNA of the CDR3 is TGTGCCTGGAGTGCCAGTCAAGAGACCCAGTACTTC. Encoded protein: CAWSASQETQYF.

This sequence joins TRBV10-1 and TRBJ2-5, with a possible D match to TRBD1 (5 bases). Gene TRBJ2-7 matches the end of the DNA better, so the J call may be wrong. This CDR3 comprises 15 residues. Germline V gene lookup returns CDR1 WNHNN and CDR2 SYGVQD (reference sequence). The CDR3 loop reads CASSEGVTNSYEQYF. DNA for the CDR3: TGCGCCAGCAGTGAAGGGGTTACCAACTCCTACGAGCAGTACTTC.

This chain connects TRBV6-6 to TRBJ2-7; 10 bases align to TRBD1. The CDR3 is 13 amino acids. With V trimmed by 10 bases and J by 2 bases, 5 bases remained unmatched. Looked up from germline, CDR1 is MNHNY and CDR2 is SVGAGI (reference sequence). In DNA form, the CDR3 reads TGTGCCATCCGACAGGGGGCAACCTACGAGCAGTACTTC. Its translation is CAIRQGATYEQYF.